The source of this TCR beta chain is a study of blood T cell repertoires in COVID-19. Study information: Samples came from the United States, Italy and Spain, spanning acute and convalescent COVID-19. From T cells, B-cell-depleted T cells, or PBMCs came the material, which was cDNA or gDNA.

Participants, about 18 to 95 years old, spanned 25 or so US areas. Cohort assignment relied on participant-reported clinical history. Data came from immunoSEQ multiplex PCR; TCRdb stores just in-frame clones and leaves some out. The sample yields under 200,000 clones, less than 85% seen once. The CDR3 spans 16 residues. Germline assignment: CDR1 MGHRA and CDR2 YSYEKL. After removal of 4 bases from V and 2 bases from J, the junction contained 4 bases not matched to a gene. V is TRBV4-1 and J is TRBJ2-1; 11 bases match TRBD1. Sequencing was done on a sample of PBMCs or T cells enriched from blood (not recorded which). This sequence originates from a woman aged 55-69 years with acute COVID-19. CDR3 in DNA: TGCGCCAGCAGCCCTATGGGACAGGGGGCCTACAATGAGCAGTTCTTC. It translates to CASSPMGQGAYNEQFF.